Detailed here is one TCR beta chain. Sorting produced populations that all topped 98% purity. The sample belongs to a study of beta chain features in type 1 diabetes. Expressed TCRB transcripts got sequenced, as all isolated RNA was reverse transcribed. TCRdb keeps only in-frame clones here, not all; method: immunoSEQ multiplex PCR. The data show roughly 140,000 clones, about 7.3% seen once. The origin of this receptor is a man aged 18-30 years in good health. Sequencing was done on a sample of central memory CD4+ T cells from blood.

CDR3 protein: CASSLTYPYEQYF. In DNA, the CDR3 is TGCGCCAGCAGCTTGACTTACCCCTACGAGCAGTACTTC. The chain links TRBV5-1 to TRBJ2-7; D gene unclear. This CDR3 is built from 13 residues. Per the germline V gene, CDR1 is SGHRS and CDR2 is YFSETQ. Deletions cut 1 base from V and 2 bases from J, with 7 bases between.